This record concerns one T cell receptor (beta chain) sequence. Its cognate antigen is unknown. This sample is drawn from a study of cytomegalovirus exposure and HLA in healthy donors. Unmatched junction bases numbered 7, after V lost 10 bases and J lost 7 bases. This CDR3 is 13 amino acids long. Germline CDR1 is LNHDA and CDR2 is SQIVND (reference sequence). Overall study results and limits: Altogether, 150 or so TCR beta chains were recorded as cytomegalovirus-associated.

Assay used: immunoSEQ multiplex PCR; TCRdb lists only in-frame clones, some missing. The sample yields approximately 220,000 clones, around nine tenths seen once. This receptor was identified in a young woman in good health and CMV-seronegative. The gene calls are TRBV19 and TRBJ1-4, with 9 positions matching TRBD1. The sample taken for sequencing was PBMCs. In DNA, the CDR3 is TGTGCCACCAACAGGGGGCGGAGTGAAAAACTGTTTTTT. Translation gives CATNRGRSEKLFF.